One sample yielded the 28 T cell receptor beta chains listed below, sequenced in a study of cytomegalovirus exposure and HLA in healthy donors. 13 Jbeta primers and 60 Vbeta primers were used for the PCR. The method was immunoSEQ multiplex PCR; TCRdb's version includes in-frame clones alone and lacks a portion of them. The table lists about 150,000 clones, roughly 83% of them singletons. The sequencing input was PBMCs. These receptors originate from a man in his forties in good health and CMV-seronegative.

V gene TRBV21-1 combines with J gene TRBJ2-1; the table calls TRBD2, which could not be checked here. TRBV21-1 constitutes a pseudogene. CDR3 length: 18 amino acids. The CDR3 nucleotides are TGTGCCAGCAGCCGCGCTAGCAGGATCTTCTGGTCCTACAATGAGCAGTTCTTC. It yields the protein CASSRASRIFWSYNEQFF.

For this clone: The sample carries other DNA sequences with the same CDR3. The rearrangement joins TRBV4-1 to TRBJ2-7, with 8 bases fitting TRBD1. Germline assignment: CDR1 MGHRA and CDR2 YSYEKL. With 9 bases clipped from V and 3 bases from J, the junction kept 7 bases outside the gene matches. The CDR3 length is 13 residues. CDR3 in DNA: TGCGCCAGTAGGGGGACAGGAGGCTACGAGCAGTACTTC. Translation: CASRGTGGYEQYF.

The V call is TRBV6-6, the J call TRBJ1-5, with D unresolved. The V gene lost 0 bases and the J gene lost 0 bases, with 9 bases spanning the gap. The CDR3 sequence is 16 residues long. CDR1 and CDR2 (germline): MNHNY, SVGAGI (reference sequence). CDR3: CASSYSSPYSNQPQHF. As DNA, the CDR3 is TGTGCCAGCAGTTACTCTTCCCCCTATAGCAATCAGCCCCAGCATTTT.

V and J are TRBV29-1 and TRBJ1-3; D remains ambiguous. Germline CDR1 is SQVTM and CDR2 is ANQGSEA. V shed 2 bases and J shed 0 bases, with 5 bases lying between them. The CDR3 length is 13 residues. The CDR3: CSVEQNSGNTIYF. The CDR3 DNA reads as TGCAGCGTTGAACAAAACTCTGGAAACACCATATATTTT.

The gene calls are TRBV7-8 and TRBJ2-5, with unresolved D. TRBJ2-7 matches the DNA end more closely, so the J call is doubtful. The CDR3 has 14 amino acids. Germline V lookup: CDR1 SGHVS, CDR2 FQNEAQ. In nucleotides, the CDR3 is TGTGCCAGCAGCTTAGATTTGCGAAACTACGAGCAGTACTTC. This sequence encodes CASSLDLRNYEQYF.

The rearrangement links TRBV10-3 to TRBJ2-1; 11 bases are a match to TRBD2. The CDR3 is made up of 15 amino acids. CDR1 ENHRY and CDR2 SYGVKD come from the germline V gene. Unmatched junction bases numbered 5, after V lost 4 bases and J lost 6 bases. The CDR3 coding sequence is TGTGCCATCAGTGGCCTAGCGGGGGGCATCAATGAGCAGTTCTTC. Translated, it gives CAISGLAGGINEQFF.

This chain uses TRBV7-3 with TRBJ2-1, with 11 bases lining up with TRBD2. The germline V gene encodes CDR1 SGHTA and CDR2 FQGTGA. Unmatched junction bases numbered 10, after V lost 5 bases and J lost 7 bases. The CDR3 consists of 16 residues. CDR3 in amino acids: CASSPYLAGGKNEQFF. Written as DNA, the CDR3 is TGTGCCAGCAGCCCCTACTTAGCGGGGGGGAAGAATGAGCAGTTCTTC.

This clone has a handful of counts. This chain uses TRBV19 with TRBJ2-3; 7 nucleotides align to TRBD1. This CDR3 has 14 residues. Trimming at V came to 6 bases and at J to 2 bases, leaving 5 bases not matched to a gene. CDR1 is LNHDA and CDR2 is SQIVND in the germline V gene (reference sequence). The DNA for the CDR3 is TGTGCCAGTAGGGGGGACAGCCTCACAGATACGCAGTATTTT. Amino acids: CASRGDSLTDTQYF.

The V call is TRBV29-1, the J call TRBJ1-1, with D maybe TRBD1 (5 bases). The CDR3 loop spans 13 amino acids. Trimming stripped 2 bases from V and 10 bases from J, with 17 bases between. Germline V gene lookup returns CDR1 SQVTM and CDR2 ANQGSEA. CDR3 in DNA: TGCAGCGTTGAATTTCAGGGCACACCAGCAGCTTTCTTT. This codes for CSVEFQGTPAAFF. The full variable domain, its missing parts supplied by reference TRBV29-1 and TRBJ1-1, is SAVISQKPSRDICQRGTSLTIQCQVDSQVTMMFWYRQQPGQSLTLIATANQGSEATYESGFVIDKFPISRPNLTFSTLTVSNMSPEDSSIYLCSVEFQGTPAAFFGQGTRLTVV.

The chain couples TRBV11-2 to TRBJ2-1, with D possibly being TRBD1 (7 bases). The CDR3 spans 16 residues. The V and J ends lost 1 base and 10 bases respectively, with 20 bases between them. CDR1 and CDR2 (germline): SGHAT, FQNNGV. The CDR3 loop reads CASSLGILPQGGEQFF. The CDR3 DNA follows: TGTGCCAGCAGCTTAGGCATTCTCCCCCAGGGGGGAGAGCAGTTCTTC.

The chain links TRBV19 to TRBJ2-7; 8 bases are shared with TRBD2. There are 14 residues in the CDR3. The junction had 7 bases not matched to a gene; V was cut back by 7 bases and J by 2 bases. Per the germline V gene, CDR1 is LNHDA and CDR2 is SQIVND (reference sequence). CDR3 loop: CASTGGEDAYEQYF. CDR3 coding DNA: TGTGCCAGTACGGGGGGGGAGGATGCCTACGAGCAGTACTTC.

V gene TRBV2 combines with J gene TRBJ2-7; the match to TRBD2 covers 7 bases. Per the germline V gene, CDR1 is SNHLY and CDR2 is FYNNEI. The CDR3 runs 13 residues. Trimming cost V 7 bases and J 3 bases; bases outside gene matches: 6. CDR3 sequence (DNA): TGTGCCAGCAAGCTAGCGGAAATCTACGAGCAGTACTTC. Translation: CASKLAEIYEQYF.

The CDR3 is CASSSSTVNTGELFF. DNA for the CDR3: TGTGCCAGCAGCTCGTCGACAGTTAACACCGGGGAGCTGTTTTTT. The V call is TRBV7-8, the J call TRBJ2-2; maybe TRBD1 (5 bases). From germline, CDR1 is SGHVS and CDR2 FQNEAQ. This CDR3 comprises 15 residues. Deletions cut 4 bases from V and 2 bases from J, with 11 bases between.

On this clone: Relative to the germline gene, one junction end is altered; a read error may explain this. This chain joins TRBV7-7 and TRBJ1-1, with D maybe TRBD1 (5 bases). The CDR3 spans 13 residues. Germline CDR1 reads SSHAT; CDR2 reads FNYEAQ (reference sequence). The CDR3 DNA is TGTGCTAGCAGCTTAGACAGGAACACTGAAGCTTTCTTT. Protein sequence: CASSLDRNTEAFF.

This clone showed up just a few times. This rearrangement joins TRBV2 to TRBJ1-4, with a weak D call TRBD1 (5 bases). The CDR3 is 14 residues long. V lost 5 bases and J 4 bases, leaving 11 bases between the germline ends. Germline values: CDR1 SNHLY, CDR2 FYNNEI. CDR3 sequence (DNA): TGTGCCAGCAGTACCAGACAGAATAATGAAAAACTGTTTTTT. Encoded protein: CASSTRQNNEKLFF.

This clone was observed once. The chain employs TRBV6-5 and TRBJ2-1; 13 nucleotides match TRBD2. This CDR3 region has 15 residues. Germline V CDR1 and CDR2: MNHEY, SVGAGI. Trimming took 11 bases from V and 6 from J; bases not matched to a gene: 10. The CDR3, as DNA: TGTGCCTGCAAAAGGACTAGCGGGAGTATCAATGAGCAGTTCTTC. It encodes CACKRTSGSINEQFF.

This chain links TRBV2 with TRBJ2-3, with D perhaps TRBD2 (6 bases). Trimming stripped 4 bases from V and 5 bases from J, with 13 bases between. The CDR3 runs 14 residues. CDR1 is SNHLY, CDR2 FYNNEI, per germline. The DNA of the CDR3 is TGTGCCAGCAGTGTGAGACTAGATGTAGATACGCAGTATTTT. Translated, it gives CASSVRLDVDTQYF.

This chain joins TRBV6-6 and TRBJ1-2; D unresolved. CDR1 is MNHNY, CDR2 SVGAGI, per germline (reference sequence). The CDR3 runs to 11 residues. Trimming removed 6 bases at V and 1 base at J, with 3 bases between. The CDR3 loop is CASSVNYGYTF. The CDR3 DNA sequence: TGTGCCAGCAGCGTTAACTATGGCTACACCTTC.

The CDR3 loop is CASSQVSRGTLFF. The CDR3 DNA reads as TGCGCCAGCAGCCAAGTTTCCAGGGGGACACTGTTTTTT. The genes are TRBV4-3 and TRBJ1-4; 7 nucleotides align to TRBD1. This CDR3 has 13 amino acids. V gave up 1 base and J gave up 13 bases; unmatched junction bases: 6. CDR1 is LGHNA, CDR2 YSLEER, per germline.

V is TRBV19 and J is TRBJ2-7, with D perhaps TRBD2 (6 bases). CDR1 LNHDA and CDR2 SQIVND come from the germline V gene (reference sequence). Trimming pared 5 bases from V and 5 bases from J, leaving 22 bases between. The CDR3 is made up of 16 amino acids. The CDR3 DNA sequence: TGTGCCAGTAGTCCCTCGTGGGGCGGGGCGGTCGACGAGCAGTACTTC. It yields the protein CASSPSWGGAVDEQYF.

This chain connects TRBV6-4 to TRBJ1-2; 9 nucleotides match TRBD1. Trimming cost V 7 bases and J 4 bases; bases outside gene matches: 7. Germline V gene data show CDR1 as MRHNA and CDR2 as SNTAGT. This CDR3 spans 14 amino acids. The CDR3 DNA is TGTGCCAGCACTTCACAGGGGGCTGTCTATGGCTACACCTTC. Protein product: CASTSQGAVYGYTF.

The chain uses TRBV2 and TRBJ2-2; 13 nucleotides match TRBD2. Germline CDR1 reads SNHLY; CDR2 reads FYNNEI. The trim removed 6 bases at V and 7 bases at J, leaving 2 bases unmatched. The CDR3 covers 14 residues. CDR3 amino acids: CASRTSGGLGELFF. For the CDR3, the DNA is TGTGCCAGCAGGACTAGCGGGGGGCTCGGGGAGCTGTTTTTT.

This sequence joins TRBV9 and TRBJ1-4, with D perhaps matching TRBD1 (5 bases). Looked up from germline, CDR1 is SGDLS and CDR2 is YYNGEE. The CDR3 consists of 14 residues. V gave up 2 bases and J gave up 5 bases, with 10 bases separating them. CDR3 loop: CASSVGGSNEKLFF. The CDR3 DNA reads TGTGCCAGCAGCGTGGGGGGTTCAAATGAAAAACTGTTTTTT.

The chain couples TRBV6-5 to TRBJ1-5; unclear D gene. With 6 bases removed from V and 0 bases from J, the gap between germline ends came to 6 bases. The CDR3 is 13 amino acids. Germline CDR1 reads MNHEY; CDR2 reads SVGAGI. The CDR3 spells CASRAYSNQPQHF. The CDR3 DNA sequence: TGTGCCAGCAGAGCATATAGCAATCAGCCCCAGCATTTT.

The chain joins TRBV4-3 to TRBJ1-3; no definite D call. Germline V lookup: CDR1 LGHNA, CDR2 YSLEER. Trimming stripped 4 bases from V and 0 bases from J, with 7 bases between. This CDR3 has 14 amino acids. The CDR3 DNA follows: TGCGCCAGCAGCCCAGACCGCTCTGGAAACACCATATATTTT. This codes for CASSPDRSGNTIYF.

The J gene is TRBJ1-5, the V gene TRBV6-7; 10 bases agree with TRBD1. TRBV6-7 is noted as an ORF with a role that remains uncertain. The trim removed 1 base at V and 1 base at J, leaving 1 base unmatched. The CDR3 runs to 16 residues. The CDR3 DNA reads as TGTGCCAGCAGTTACTGGACAGGGGGAAGCAATCAGCCCCAGCATTTT. This gives the protein CASSYWTGGSNQPQHF.

The chain uses TRBV18 and TRBJ2-3, with 8 nucleotides matching TRBD2. The CDR3 has 15 residues. The trim removed 2 bases at V and 7 bases at J, leaving 8 bases unmatched. Germline V CDR1 and CDR2: KGHSH, LQKENI. For the CDR3, the DNA is TGTGCCAGCTCACCAAGGCGGGAGGCACGGTATACGCAGTATTTT. Its translation is CASSPRREARYTQYF.

The DNA for the CDR3 is TGTGCCAGCAGCTTAACGCTGACATCTGGAAACACCATATATTTT. Its protein product is CASSLTLTSGNTIYF. The chain combines TRBV7-8 with TRBJ1-3; D call uncertain. Germline CDR1 reads SGHVS; CDR2 reads FQNEAQ. CDR3 length equals 15 residues. V was shortened by 2 bases and J by 1 base, with 9 bases between the two germline ends.